The clone carrying this T cell receptor (beta chain) was seen only a few times. As yet, its antigen is unknown. With V trimmed by 0 bases and J by 3 bases, 1 base remained unmatched. The CDR3 loop spans 15 amino acids. CDR1 is SGHRS and CDR2 is YFSETQ in the germline V gene. TCRdb re-called the RT-PCR reads with MiXCR, one entry per CDR3 protein. Of approximately 520,000 distinct CDR3 sequences listed, roughly 23% are singletons. This sample was included in a study of response to subunit inactivated influenza vaccine. General observations from the study: New T cells are recruited in small numbers by each seasonal influenza vaccination, according to the authors' suggestion.

The material sequenced was CD4+ T cells sorted from PBMCs, taken around 5 days after vaccination. The sequence was obtained from a man over 45 who received an inactivated influenza vaccine. The J gene is TRBJ2-1, the V gene TRBV5-1, with TRBD1 identical over 9 bases. The chain's CDR3 is CASSLVDRGYNEQFF. In DNA, the CDR3 is TGCGCCAGCAGCTTGGTGGACAGGGGCTACAATGAGCAGTTCTTC.